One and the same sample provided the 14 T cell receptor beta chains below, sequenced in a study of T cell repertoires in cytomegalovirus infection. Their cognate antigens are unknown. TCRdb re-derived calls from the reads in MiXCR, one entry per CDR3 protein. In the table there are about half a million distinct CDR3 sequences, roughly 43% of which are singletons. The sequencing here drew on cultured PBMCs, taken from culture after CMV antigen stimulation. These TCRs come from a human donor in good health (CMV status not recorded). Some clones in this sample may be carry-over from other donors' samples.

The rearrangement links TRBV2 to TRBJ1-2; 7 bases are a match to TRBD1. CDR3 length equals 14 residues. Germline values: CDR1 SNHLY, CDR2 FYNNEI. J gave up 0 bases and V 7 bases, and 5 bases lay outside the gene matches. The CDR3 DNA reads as TGTGCCAGCAAGTTGGGACAGCCTAACTATGGCTACACCTTC. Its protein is CASKLGQPNYGYTF.

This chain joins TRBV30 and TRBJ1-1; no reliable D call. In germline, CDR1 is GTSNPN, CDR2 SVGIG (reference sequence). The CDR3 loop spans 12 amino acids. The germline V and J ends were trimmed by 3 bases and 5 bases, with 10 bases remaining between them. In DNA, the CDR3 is TGTGCCTGGAGCAACTTAGGGACTGAAGCTTTCTTT. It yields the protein CAWSNLGTEAFF.

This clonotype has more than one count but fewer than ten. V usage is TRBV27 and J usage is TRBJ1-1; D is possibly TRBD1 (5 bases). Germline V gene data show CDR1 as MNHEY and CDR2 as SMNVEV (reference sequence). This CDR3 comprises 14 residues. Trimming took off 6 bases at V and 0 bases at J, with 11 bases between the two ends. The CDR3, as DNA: TGTGCCAGCAGGGCGGGGCCCATGAACACTGAAGCTTTCTTT. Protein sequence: CASRAGPMNTEAFF.

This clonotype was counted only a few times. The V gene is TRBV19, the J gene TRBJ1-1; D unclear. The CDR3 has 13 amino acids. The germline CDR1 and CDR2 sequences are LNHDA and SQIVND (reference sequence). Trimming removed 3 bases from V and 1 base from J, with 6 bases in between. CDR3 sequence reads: CASSIGQNTEAFF. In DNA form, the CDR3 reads TGTGCCAGTAGTATCGGGCAGAACACTGAAGCTTTCTTT. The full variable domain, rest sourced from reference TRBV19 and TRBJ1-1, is DGGITQSPKYLFRKEGQNVTLSCEQNLNHDAMYWYRQDPGQGLRLIYYSQIVNDFQKGDIAEGYSVSREKKESFPLTVTSAQKNPTAFYLCASSIGQNTEAFFGQGTRLTVV.

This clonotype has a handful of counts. The DNA for the CDR3 is TGTGCCAGCACAGAGCAGGGTTATCAGCCCCAGCATTTT. Amino acid sequence: CASTEQGYQPQHF. This chain uses TRBV6-6 with TRBJ1-5, with a weak D call TRBD1 (5 bases). The CDR3 spans 13 residues. Germline V gene data show CDR1 as MNHNY and CDR2 as SVGAGI (reference sequence). Trimming left V 7 bases short and J 5 bases short, with 12 bases between.

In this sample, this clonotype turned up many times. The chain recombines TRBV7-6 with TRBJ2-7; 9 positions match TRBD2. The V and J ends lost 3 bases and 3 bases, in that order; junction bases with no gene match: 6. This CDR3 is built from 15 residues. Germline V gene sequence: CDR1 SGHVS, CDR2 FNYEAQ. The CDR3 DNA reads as TGTGCCAGCAGCTTGGACGCTAGCGGGGTCTACGAGCAGTACTTC. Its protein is CASSLDASGVYEQYF.

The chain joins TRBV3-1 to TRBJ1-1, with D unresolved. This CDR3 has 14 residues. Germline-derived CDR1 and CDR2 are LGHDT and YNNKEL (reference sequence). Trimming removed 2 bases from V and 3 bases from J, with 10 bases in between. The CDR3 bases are TGTGCCAGCAGCCAACAGGCGGCGTACACTGAAGCTTTCTTT. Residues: CASSQQAAYTEAFF.

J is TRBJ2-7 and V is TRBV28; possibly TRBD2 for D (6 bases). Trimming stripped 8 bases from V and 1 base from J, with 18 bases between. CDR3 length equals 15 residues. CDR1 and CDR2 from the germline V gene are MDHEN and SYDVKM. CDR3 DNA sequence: TGTGCCAGCGTCGGGGGTGGGACCTCTTCCTACGAGCAGTACTTC. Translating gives CASVGGGTSSYEQYF.

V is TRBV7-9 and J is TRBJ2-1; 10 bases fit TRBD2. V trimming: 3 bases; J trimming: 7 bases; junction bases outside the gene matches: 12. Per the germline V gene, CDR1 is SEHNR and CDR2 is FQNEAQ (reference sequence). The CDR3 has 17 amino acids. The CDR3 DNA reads TGTGCCAGCAGCTTCTGGCGTGGCCTAGCGGGAGTGAATGAGCAGTTCTTC. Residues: CASSFWRGLAGVNEQFF.

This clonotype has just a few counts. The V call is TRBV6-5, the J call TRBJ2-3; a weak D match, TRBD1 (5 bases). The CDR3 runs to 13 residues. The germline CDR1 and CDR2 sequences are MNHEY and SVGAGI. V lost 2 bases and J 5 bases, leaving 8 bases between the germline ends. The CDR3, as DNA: TGTGCCAGCAGTTACCTGCAGGGAGATACGCAGTATTTT. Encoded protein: CASSYLQGDTQYF.

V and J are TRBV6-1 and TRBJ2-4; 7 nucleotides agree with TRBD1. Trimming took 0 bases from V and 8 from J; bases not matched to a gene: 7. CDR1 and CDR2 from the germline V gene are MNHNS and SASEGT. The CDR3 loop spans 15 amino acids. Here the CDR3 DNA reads TGTGCCAGCAGTGAAGCGTACAGGGGTAGAGACATTCAGTACTTC. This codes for CASSEAYRGRDIQYF.

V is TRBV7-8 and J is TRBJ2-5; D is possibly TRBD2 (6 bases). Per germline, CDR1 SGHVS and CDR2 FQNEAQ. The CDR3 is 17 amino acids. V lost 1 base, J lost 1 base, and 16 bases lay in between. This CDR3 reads CASSLVPPRGTQETQYF. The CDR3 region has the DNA TGTGCCAGCAGCTTAGTACCCCCGCGGGGAACCCAAGAGACCCAGTACTTC.

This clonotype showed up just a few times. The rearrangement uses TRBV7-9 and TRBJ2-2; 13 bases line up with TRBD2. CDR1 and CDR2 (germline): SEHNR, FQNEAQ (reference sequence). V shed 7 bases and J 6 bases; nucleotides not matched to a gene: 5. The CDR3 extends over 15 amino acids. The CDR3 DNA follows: TGTGCCAGCAAAACCGGACTAGCGGGAGCCGGGGAGCTGTTTTTT. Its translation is CASKTGLAGAGELFF.

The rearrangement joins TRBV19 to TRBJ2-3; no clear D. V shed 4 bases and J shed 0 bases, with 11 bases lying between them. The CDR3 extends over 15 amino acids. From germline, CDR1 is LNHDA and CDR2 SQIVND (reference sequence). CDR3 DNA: TGTGCCAGTAGTACCACGGGTAGGAGCACAGATACGCAGTATTTT. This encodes CASSTTGRSTDTQYF.